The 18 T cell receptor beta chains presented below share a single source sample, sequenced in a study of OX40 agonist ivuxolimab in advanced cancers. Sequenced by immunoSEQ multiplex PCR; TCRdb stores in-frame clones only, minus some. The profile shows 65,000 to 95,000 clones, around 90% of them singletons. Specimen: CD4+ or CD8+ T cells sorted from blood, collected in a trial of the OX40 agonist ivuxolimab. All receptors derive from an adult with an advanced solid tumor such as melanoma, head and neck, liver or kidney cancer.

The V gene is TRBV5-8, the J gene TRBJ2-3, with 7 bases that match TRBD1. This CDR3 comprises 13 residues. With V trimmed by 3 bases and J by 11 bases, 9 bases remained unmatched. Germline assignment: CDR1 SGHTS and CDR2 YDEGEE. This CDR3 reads CASSSPDRAVQYF. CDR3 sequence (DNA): TGTGCCAGCAGCTCTCCAGACAGGGCTGTGCAGTATTTT.

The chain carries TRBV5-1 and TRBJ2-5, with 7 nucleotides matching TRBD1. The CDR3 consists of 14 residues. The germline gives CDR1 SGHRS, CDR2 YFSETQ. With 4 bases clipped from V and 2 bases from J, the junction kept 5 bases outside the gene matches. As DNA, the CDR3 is TGCGCCAGCAGCCGACAGGGTCGGCAAGAGACCCAGTACTTC. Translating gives CASSRQGRQETQYF.

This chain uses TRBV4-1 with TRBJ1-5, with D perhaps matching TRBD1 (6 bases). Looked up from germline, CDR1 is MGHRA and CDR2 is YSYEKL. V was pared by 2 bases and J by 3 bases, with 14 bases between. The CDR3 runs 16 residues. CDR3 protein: CASSQFTGTNNQPQHF. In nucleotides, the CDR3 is TGCGCCAGCAGCCAATTTACCGGGACAAACAATCAGCCCCAGCATTTT.

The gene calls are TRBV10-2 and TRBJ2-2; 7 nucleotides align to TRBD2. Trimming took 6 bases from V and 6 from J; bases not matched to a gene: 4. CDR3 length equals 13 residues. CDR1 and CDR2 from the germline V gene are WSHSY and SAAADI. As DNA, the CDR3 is TGCGCCAGCAGCGCCCGGGGGGCCGGGGAGCTGTTTTTT. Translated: CASSARGAGELFF.

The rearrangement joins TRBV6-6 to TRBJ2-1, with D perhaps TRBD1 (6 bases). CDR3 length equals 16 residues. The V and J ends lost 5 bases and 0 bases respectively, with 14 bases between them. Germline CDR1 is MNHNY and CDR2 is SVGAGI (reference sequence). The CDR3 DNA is TGTGCCAGCAGTACCGGACAGTCTAGCTCCTACAATGAGCAGTTCTTC. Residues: CASSTGQSSSYNEQFF.

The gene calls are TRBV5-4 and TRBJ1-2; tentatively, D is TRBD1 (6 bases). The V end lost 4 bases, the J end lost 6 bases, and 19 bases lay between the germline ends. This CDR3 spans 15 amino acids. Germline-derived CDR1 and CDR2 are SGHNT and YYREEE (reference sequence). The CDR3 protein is CASSPRTDRSDGYTF. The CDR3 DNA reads TGTGCCAGCAGCCCCCGGACAGATAGGTCGGATGGCTACACCTTC.

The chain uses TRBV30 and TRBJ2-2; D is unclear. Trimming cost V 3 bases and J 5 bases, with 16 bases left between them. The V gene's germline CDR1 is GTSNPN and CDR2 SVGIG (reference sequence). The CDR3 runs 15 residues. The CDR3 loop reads CAWSPVVWVTGELFF. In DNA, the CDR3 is TGTGCCTGGAGCCCAGTTGTCTGGGTTACCGGGGAGCTGTTTTTT.

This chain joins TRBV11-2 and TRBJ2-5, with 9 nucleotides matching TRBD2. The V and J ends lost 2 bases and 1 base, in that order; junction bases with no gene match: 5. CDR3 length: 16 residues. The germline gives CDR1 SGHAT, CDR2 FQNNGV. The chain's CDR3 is CASSLLSSGIQETQYF. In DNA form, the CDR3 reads TGTGCCAGCAGCTTATTGTCTAGCGGGATCCAAGAGACCCAGTACTTC.

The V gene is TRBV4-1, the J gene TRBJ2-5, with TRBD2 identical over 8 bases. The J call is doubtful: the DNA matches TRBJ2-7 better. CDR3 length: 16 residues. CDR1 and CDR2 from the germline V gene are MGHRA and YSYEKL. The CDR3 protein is CASSHAAGTSSYEQYF. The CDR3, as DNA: TGCGCCAGCAGCCATGCGGCCGGGACTAGCTCCTACGAGCAGTACTTC.

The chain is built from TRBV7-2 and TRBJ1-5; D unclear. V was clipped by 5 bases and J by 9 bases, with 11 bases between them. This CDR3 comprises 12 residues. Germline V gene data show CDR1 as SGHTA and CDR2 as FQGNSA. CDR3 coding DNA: TGTGCCAGCAGCCCCCGCTTCGGGCCCCAGCATTTT. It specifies CASSPRFGPQHF.

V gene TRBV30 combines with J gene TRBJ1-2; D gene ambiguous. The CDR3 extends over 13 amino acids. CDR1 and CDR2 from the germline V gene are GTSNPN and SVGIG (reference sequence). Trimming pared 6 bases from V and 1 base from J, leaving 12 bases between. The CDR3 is CACPDRDNYGYTF. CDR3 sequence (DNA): TGTGCCTGCCCGGACCGGGATAACTATGGCTACACCTTC.

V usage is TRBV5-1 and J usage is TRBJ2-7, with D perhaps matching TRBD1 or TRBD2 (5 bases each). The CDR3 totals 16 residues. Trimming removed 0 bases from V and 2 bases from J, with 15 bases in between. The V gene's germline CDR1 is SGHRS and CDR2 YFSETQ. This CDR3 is CASSLGAGTQAYEQYF. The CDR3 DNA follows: TGCGCCAGCAGCTTGGGGGCCGGGACCCAAGCCTACGAGCAGTACTTC.

CDR3 sequence: CASSLDVAVGYGYTF. The CDR3 DNA sequence: TGTGCCAGCAGCTTAGATGTGGCAGTTGGCTATGGCTACACCTTC. The chain joins TRBV7-2 to TRBJ1-2; D unresolved. CDR1 SGHTA and CDR2 FQGNSA come from the germline V gene. The V end lost 1 base, the J end lost 4 bases, and 13 bases lay between the germline ends. The CDR3 loop spans 15 amino acids. Drawing the rest from reference TRBV7-2 and TRBJ1-2, the complete variable domain is GAGVSQSPSNKVTEKGKDVELRCDPISGHTALYWYRQSLGQGLEFLIYFQGNSAPDKSGLPSDRFSAERTGGSVSTLTIQRTQQEDSAVYLCASSLDVAVGYGYTFGSGTRLTVV.

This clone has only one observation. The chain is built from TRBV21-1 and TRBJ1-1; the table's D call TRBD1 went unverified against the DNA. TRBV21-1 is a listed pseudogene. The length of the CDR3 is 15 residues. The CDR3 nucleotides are TGTGCCAGCAGCAAACTTCAGGCAAAACCCACCGAGGCTTTCTTT. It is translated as CASSKLQAKPTEAFF.

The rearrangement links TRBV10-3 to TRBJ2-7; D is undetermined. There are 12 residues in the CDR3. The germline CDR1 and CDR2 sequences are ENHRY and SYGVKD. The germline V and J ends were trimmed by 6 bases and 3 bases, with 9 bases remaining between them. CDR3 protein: CAIRQGVYEQYF. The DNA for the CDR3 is TGTGCCATCAGGCAAGGAGTCTACGAGCAGTACTTC.

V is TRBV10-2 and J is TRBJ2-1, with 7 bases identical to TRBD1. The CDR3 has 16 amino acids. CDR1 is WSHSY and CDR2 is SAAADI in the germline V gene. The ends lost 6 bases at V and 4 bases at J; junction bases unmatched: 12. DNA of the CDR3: TGCGCCAGCAGCAACGACGGACAGGCGAAATACAATGAGCAGTTCTTC. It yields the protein CASSNDGQAKYNEQFF.

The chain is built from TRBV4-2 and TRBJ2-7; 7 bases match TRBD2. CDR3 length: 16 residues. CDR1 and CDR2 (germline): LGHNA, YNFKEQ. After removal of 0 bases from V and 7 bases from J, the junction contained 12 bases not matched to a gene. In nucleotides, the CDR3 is TGTGCCAGCAGCCAAGACCCGACTAGCCCCTGGGTGGAGCAGTACTTC. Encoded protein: CASSQDPTSPWVEQYF.

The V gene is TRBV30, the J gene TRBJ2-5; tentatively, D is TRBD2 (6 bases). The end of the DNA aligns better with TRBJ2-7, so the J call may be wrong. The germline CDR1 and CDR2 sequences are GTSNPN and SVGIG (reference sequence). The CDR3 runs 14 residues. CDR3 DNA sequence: TGTGCCTGGAGTCCCCTTAGCGGAAACTACGAGCAGTACTTC. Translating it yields CAWSPLSGNYEQYF.